This T cell receptor beta chain emerged from a study of patients and donors after allogeneic stem cell transplantation. This clonotype was seen once. Each CDR3 protein gets one entry after TCRdb re-called the RT-PCR reads with MiXCR. The table includes about a million distinct CDR3 sequences, over 15% detected once. With 0 bases clipped from V and 7 bases from J, the junction kept 7 bases outside the gene matches. Germline CDR1 SGHDN, CDR2 FVKESK. This CDR3 has 16 amino acids. J is TRBJ2-1 and V is TRBV14, with 9 bases matching TRBD2. Sequencing was carried out using blood, either unsorted or a sorted T cell fraction (not recorded which). This clonotype was sampled from a human donor who was either an allogeneic HSCT recipient or a stem cell or donor lymphocyte infusion donor (not recorded which). It is not recorded whose cells these are; they may come from a transplant donor. The CDR3 here is CASSQDRGRDGNEQFF. CDR3 nucleotide sequence: TGTGCCAGCAGCCAAGACCGCGGGAGGGATGGAAATGAGCAGTTCTTC.